The 15 T cell receptor beta chains in this list originate from one sample, sequenced in a study of T cell responses to AZD1222 COVID-19 vaccine. Clones were read by immunoSEQ multiplex PCR, and TCRdb kept only the in-frame ones, dropping some. Of roughly 190,000 clones listed, under 95% are singletons. The starting material was peripheral blood, obtained on day 0 of AZD1222 vaccination. All receptors derive from an adult in good health.

The chain combines TRBV6-5 with TRBJ1-1; D possibly corresponds to TRBD1 (5 bases). Germline CDR1 is MNHEY and CDR2 is SVGAGI. This CDR3 comprises 12 residues. The V gene lost 6 bases and the J gene lost 10 bases, with 15 bases spanning the gap. The CDR3 loop is CASSTEQGRAFF. The CDR3 region has the DNA TGTGCCAGCAGCACAGAGCAGGGTAGAGCTTTCTTT.

The chain combines TRBV6-4 with TRBJ1-2, with D maybe TRBD1 (6 bases). This CDR3 comprises 13 residues. The V gene's germline CDR1 is MRHNA and CDR2 SNTAGT. Trimming removed 2 bases from V and 7 bases from J, with 11 bases in between. CDR3 protein: CASSDRGVGGYTF. CDR3 DNA sequence: TGTGCCAGCAGTGACAGGGGGGTTGGTGGCTACACCTTC.

The V gene is TRBV6-5, the J gene TRBJ1-5, with a weak D call TRBD1 (5 bases). V lost 6 bases and J lost 0, with 9 bases in between. CDR3 length equals 14 residues. CDR1 is MNHEY and CDR2 is SVGAGI in the germline V gene. DNA for the CDR3: TGTGCCAGCAGAAGAGACAGTAGCAATCAGCCCCAGCATTTT. This sequence encodes CASRRDSSNQPQHF.

The chain's CDR3 is CASSRIPGDTQYF. CDR3 sequence (DNA): TGTGCCAGCAGTCGTATTCCGGGGGATACGCAGTATTTT. The chain uses TRBV7-9 and TRBJ2-3, with a tentative D call TRBD2 (5 bases). The V end lost 6 bases, the J end lost 6 bases, and 13 bases lay between the germline ends. The germline CDR1 and CDR2 sequences are SEHNR and FQNEAQ (reference sequence). This CDR3 comprises 13 residues.

J is TRBJ2-7 and V is TRBV6-5; TRBD1 matches at 10 bases. J lost 6 bases, V lost 2 bases, and 4 bases had no gene match. Germline CDR1 reads MNHEY; CDR2 reads SVGAGI. This CDR3 has 14 amino acids. DNA for the CDR3: TGTGCCAGCAGTTACGTGGGACAGGGGAGCGAGCAGTACTTC. Amino acid sequence: CASSYVGQGSEQYF.

V usage is TRBV5-1 and J usage is TRBJ2-7, with D unresolved. Germline CDR1 is SGHRS and CDR2 is YFSETQ. The CDR3 is made up of 13 amino acids. V was clipped by 3 bases and J by 2 bases, with 9 bases between them. CDR3 sequence reads: CASSSSNAYEQYF. As DNA, the CDR3 is TGCGCCAGCAGCTCTTCGAACGCCTACGAGCAGTACTTC. The full variable domain, in which reference TRBV5-1 and TRBJ2-7 provide the parts outside the CDR3, is KAGVTQTPRYLIKTRGQQVTLSCSPISGHRSVSWYQQTPGQGLQFLFEYFSETQRNKGNFPGRFSGRQFSNSRSEMNVSTLELGDSALYLCASSSSNAYEQYFGPGTRLTVT.

The genes are TRBV5-1 and TRBJ1-4, with 7 bases lining up with TRBD1. The CDR3 runs to 15 residues. Germline trimming cut 4 bases from V and 4 bases from J; bases unmatched to any gene: 7. Per germline, CDR1 SGHRS and CDR2 YFSETQ. The CDR3 protein is CASSAADRNNEKLFF. The CDR3 DNA is TGCGCCAGCAGCGCGGCGGACAGGAATAATGAAAAACTGTTTTTT.

The chain joins TRBV7-2 to TRBJ2-6; 10 bases fit TRBD2. V shed 1 base and J 0 bases; nucleotides not matched to a gene: 3. CDR1 is SGHTA, CDR2 FQGNSA, per germline. CDR3 length: 18 amino acids. The CDR3 loop reads CASSLVASGSSGANVLTF. DNA of the CDR3: TGTGCCAGCAGCTTAGTCGCTAGCGGGAGCTCTGGGGCCAACGTCCTGACTTTC.

The chain joins TRBV6-4 to TRBJ2-1; no reliable D call. This CDR3 region has 14 residues. Germline CDR1 and CDR2: MRHNA and SNTAGT. V lost 2 bases, J lost 8 bases, and 13 bases lay in between. In DNA, the CDR3 is TGTGCCAGCAGTGACAAGGCCCGCGGTTATGAGCAGTTCTTC. Translating gives CASSDKARGYEQFF.

J is TRBJ2-3 and V is TRBV3-1 (or the pseudogene TRBV3-2); TRBD2 agrees at 10 bases. The CDR3 has 15 amino acids. Germline V gene lookup returns CDR1 LGHDT and CDR2 YNNKEL (reference sequence). J lost 2 bases, V lost 5 bases, and 4 bases had no gene match. The chain's CDR3 is CASSSSGGPTDTQYF. CDR3 coding DNA: TGTGCCAGCAGCTCTAGCGGGGGCCCCACAGATACGCAGTATTTT.

The V and J genes are TRBV13 and TRBJ2-7; possibly TRBD1 for D (6 bases). Germline CDR1 and CDR2: PRHDT and FYEKMQ (reference sequence). The CDR3 has 13 amino acids. Trimming took off 2 bases at V and 3 bases at J, with 8 bases between the two ends. CDR3 sequence (DNA): TGTGCCAGCAGCTTAACAGGGATCTACGAGCAGTACTTC. This codes for CASSLTGIYEQYF. Using reference TRBV13 and TRBJ2-7 for the parts outside the CDR3, the full variable domain is AAGVIQSPRHLIKEKRETATLKCYPIPRHDTVYWYQQGPGQDPQFLISFYEKMQSDKGSIPDRFSAQQFSDYHSELNMSSLELGDSALYFCASSLTGIYEQYFGPGTRLTVT.

Worth noting for this clone: Other DNA sequences in this specimen translate into the identical CDR3. The chain is built from TRBV6-4 and TRBJ2-2; D uncertain. V was clipped by 2 bases and J by 2 bases, with 3 bases between them. Germline-derived CDR1 and CDR2 are MRHNA and SNTAGT. The CDR3 sequence is 13 residues long. CDR3 sequence (DNA): TGTGCCAGCAGTGACACAAACACCGGGGAGCTGTTTTTT. It encodes CASSDTNTGELFF.

The chain uses TRBV6-5 and TRBJ2-7, with D tentatively TRBD2 (5 bases). Germline V gene lookup returns CDR1 MNHEY and CDR2 SVGAGI. V was clipped by 8 bases and J by 7 bases, with 15 bases between them. This CDR3 spans 12 amino acids. The CDR3 DNA reads as TGTGCCAGCGTCGATCGGGGTGGGGAGCAGTACTTC. Its translation: CASVDRGGEQYF.

CDR3 bases: TGTGCCAGCAGCCCAACGCGGTTTTCTAACTATGGCTACACCTTC. It is translated as CASSPTRFSNYGYTF. The chain recombines TRBV3-1 (or the pseudogene TRBV3-2) with TRBJ1-2; D is unclear. Germline V lookup: CDR1 LGHDT, CDR2 YNNKEL (reference sequence). Trimming left V 4 bases short and J 0 bases short, with 12 bases between. The CDR3 has 15 amino acids.

The chain has TRBV29-1 and TRBJ2-2; no reliable D call. Trimming took off 5 bases at V and 1 base at J, with 8 bases between the two ends. Germline V lookup: CDR1 SQVTM, CDR2 ANQGSEA. The CDR3 extends over 13 amino acids. The CDR3: CSVFLVNTGELFF. The CDR3, as DNA: TGCAGCGTTTTTCTGGTGAACACCGGGGAGCTGTTTTTT.